This TCR beta chain was sequenced during a study of blood T cell repertoires in COVID-19. Across the study: There were acute and convalescent COVID-19 samples, and they came from the United States, Italy and Spain.

Participants spanned ages about 18 to 90 years and resided in 20 to 30 US areas. V shed 4 bases and J shed 5 bases, with 14 bases lying between them. Germline loops: CDR1 LGHDT, CDR2 YNNKEL (reference sequence). This CDR3 spans 14 amino acids. Source study methods: Counts of nucleated cells, estimated from reference gene primer amplification, were obtained. Libraries were prepared by immunoSEQ multiplex PCR; TCRdb keeps only in-frame clonotypes and omits some of them. D and trimming come from the DNA, and the V and J calls and clone size come from that table. Of 350,000 or so clones in the sample, roughly 90% were seen once.

The specimen sequenced was PBMCs or T cells enriched from blood (not recorded which). This TCR was recovered from a woman aged 30 to 39 who had been exposed to COVID-19. The V gene is TRBV3-1 (or the pseudogene TRBV3-2), the J gene TRBJ1-2; maybe TRBD1 (6 bases). The CDR3 reads CASSPTRTAYGYTF. For the CDR3, the DNA is TGTGCCAGCAGCCCTACTAGGACAGCTTATGGCTACACCTTC.